Below are 30 T cell receptor beta chains sequenced from a single sample in a study of cytomegalovirus exposure and HLA in healthy donors. This PCR relied on a set of 60 Vbeta primers and 13 Jbeta primers. The data were produced by immunoSEQ multiplex PCR, yet TCRdb's version contains in-frame clones alone and is incomplete. Altogether roughly 130,000 clones are present, about 73% being singletons, with the ten largest covering less than 2.5%. Sequences were obtained from PBMCs. The receptor set was obtained from a woman aged 40 to 55 in good health and CMV-seropositive.

The chain recombines TRBV6-6 with TRBJ2-7; 9 bases agree with TRBD1. The CDR3 has 14 residues. The junction had 9 bases not matched to a gene; V was cut back by 5 bases and J by 7 bases. CDR1 MNHNY and CDR2 SVGAGI come from the germline V gene (reference sequence). The CDR3 DNA follows: TGTGCCAGCAGTCCAAGACAGGGGGTCCAGGAGCAGTACTTC. Its translation: CASSPRQGVQEQYF.

This rearrangement joins TRBV18 to TRBJ2-5, with 7 bases that match TRBD1. This CDR3 has 15 amino acids. V lost 0 bases, J lost 5 bases, and 6 bases stayed unmatched. Germline V CDR1 and CDR2: KGHSH, LQKENI. CDR3 loop: CASSPPGGGLETQYF. The CDR3 nucleotides read TGTGCCAGCTCACCACCAGGGGGCGGTTTGGAGACCCAGTACTTC. Together with reference TRBV18 and TRBJ2-5, the CDR3 gives the full variable domain: NAGVMQNPRHLVRRRGQEARLRCSPMKGHSHVYWYRQLPEEGLKFMVYLQKENIIDESGMPKERFSAEFPKEGPSILRIQQVVRGDSAAYFCASSPPGGGLETQYFGPGTRLLVL.

Only a few counts were recorded for this clone. The V gene is TRBV9, the J gene TRBJ2-5, with D possibly being TRBD2 (5 bases). V lost 2 bases and J 2 bases, leaving 22 bases between the germline ends. CDR1 is SGDLS and CDR2 is YYNGEE in the germline V gene. This CDR3 spans 18 amino acids. As DNA, the CDR3 is TGTGCCAGCAGCGTGGGCTTCGGCTCTCGGGGAAATCAAGAGACCCAGTACTTC. Encoded protein: CASSVGFGSRGNQETQYF.

In its sample, this clone was seen once. An end of the junction differs from the germline gene, which may be a read error. The chain uses TRBV5-1 and TRBJ1-6; 8 positions match TRBD1. The CDR3 totals 15 residues. Germline lookup yields CDR1 SGHRS and CDR2 YFSETQ. This chain's CDR3 is CAGSPGTGYNSPLHF. CDR3 sequence (DNA): TGCGCCGGCAGCCCCGGGACAGGATATAATTCACCCCTCCACTTT.

The V call is TRBV18, the J call TRBJ2-7, with D hard to call. V dropped 1 base and J dropped 7 bases, with 11 bases sitting between them. Germline V gene sequence: CDR1 KGHSH, CDR2 LQKENI. The CDR3 extends over 13 amino acids. The CDR3 protein is CASSPQYAEEQYF. CDR3 bases: TGTGCCAGCTCACCACAATATGCCGAGGAGCAGTACTTC.

The genes are TRBV6-5 and TRBJ2-5; perhaps TRBD2 as D (5 bases). This CDR3 is 14 amino acids long. The V end lost 5 bases, the J end lost 9 bases, and 19 bases lay between the germline ends. Germline V CDR1 and CDR2: MNHEY, SVGAGI. CDR3 DNA: TGTGCCAGCAGTCCGGCGGGCTCCGGAGCGGCCCAGTACTTC. Its translation is CASSPAGSGAAQYF.

V is TRBV11-2 and J is TRBJ2-1, with 10 bases matching TRBD1. The V and J ends lost 5 bases and 6 bases, in that order; junction bases with no gene match: 13. The CDR3 length is 17 residues. CDR1 SGHAT and CDR2 FQNNGV come from the germline V gene. The CDR3 sequence is CASSGGQTGGVGNEQFF. In DNA form, the CDR3 reads TGTGCCAGCAGCGGAGGTCAGACAGGGGGCGTAGGCAATGAGCAGTTCTTC.

The V call is TRBV5-6, the J call TRBJ1-1; TRBD1 matches 10 bases. The V gene's germline CDR1 is SGHDT and CDR2 YYEEEE. Trimming at V came to 4 bases and at J to 5 bases, leaving 5 bases not matched to a gene. This CDR3 has 14 amino acids. CDR3 sequence reads: CASSPTGGVTEAFF. The CDR3 region has the DNA TGTGCCAGCAGCCCGACAGGGGGCGTTACTGAAGCTTTCTTT.

The CDR3 region has the DNA TGTGCCAGCAGTCCACCGCTAGCGGGGGGGCGTGTTACGCAGTATTTT. Residues: CASSPPLAGGRVTQYF. The chain carries TRBV11-2 and TRBJ2-3; 12 nucleotides agree with TRBD2. This CDR3 contains 16 residues. Trimming cost V 6 bases and J 8 bases; bases outside gene matches: 12. CDR1 and CDR2 from the germline V gene are SGHAT and FQNNGV.

The chain joins TRBV19 to TRBJ2-7; TRBD2 aligns across 9 bases. The germline V gene encodes CDR1 LNHDA and CDR2 SQIVND (reference sequence). The CDR3 sequence is 15 residues long. The V segment lost 5 bases and the J segment 6 bases; nucleotides outside the gene matches: 11. The CDR3 protein is CASSPLAGPFREQYF. The CDR3 nucleotides read TGTGCCAGTAGTCCTCTAGCGGGGCCCTTTCGCGAGCAGTACTTC. The entire variable domain, with the rest obtained from reference TRBV19 and TRBJ2-7, is as follows: DGGITQSPKYLFRKEGQNVTLSCEQNLNHDAMYWYRQDPGQGLRLIYYSQIVNDFQKGDIAEGYSVSREKKESFPLTVTSAQKNPTAFYLCASSPLAGPFREQYFGPGTRLTVT.

The V and J genes are TRBV5-1 and TRBJ1-2, with 9 nucleotides matching TRBD1. The germline V gene has CDR1 SGHRS and CDR2 YFSETQ. V lost 4 bases and J lost 4; bases outside the gene matches: 5. CDR3 size: 14 residues. The CDR3 reads CASSPLGQGYGYTF. The DNA for the CDR3 is TGCGCCAGCAGCCCATTGGGACAGGGCTATGGCTACACCTTC.

This clone has just a few counts. The genes are TRBV7-2 and TRBJ1-2; 7 bases are a match to TRBD1. The junction had 12 bases not matched to a gene; V was cut back by 5 bases and J by 6 bases. Germline V gene data show CDR1 as SGHTA and CDR2 as FQGNSA. This CDR3 is 15 amino acids long. CDR3 protein: CASSPREQGKNGYTF. CDR3 nucleotide sequence: TGTGCCAGCAGCCCGAGAGAACAGGGGAAGAATGGCTACACCTTC.

V and J are TRBV28 and TRBJ1-6; 9 nucleotides match TRBD1. After removal of 6 bases from V and 5 bases from J, the junction contained 17 bases not matched to a gene. Per germline, CDR1 MDHEN and CDR2 SYDVKM. This CDR3 contains 19 residues. In nucleotides, the CDR3 is TGTGCCAGCAGCTTCTTCGGACAGGGGAGATTTGCAGATAATTCACCCCTCCACTTT. Translated: CASSFFGQGRFADNSPLHF.

The chain uses TRBV7-2 and TRBJ2-3; 8 positions agree with TRBD2. V shed 7 bases and J 0 bases; nucleotides not matched to a gene: 9. CDR3 length: 16 amino acids. Germline V lookup: CDR1 SGHTA, CDR2 FQGNSA. CDR3 residues: CASTPWERESTDTQYF. DNA for the CDR3: TGTGCCAGCACCCCATGGGAGCGGGAGAGCACAGATACGCAGTATTTT.

The chain recombines TRBV6-6 with TRBJ2-3; possibly TRBD2 for D (5 bases). Trimming shortened V by 5 bases and J by 1 base, and 7 bases separated the two germline ends. The germline V gene encodes CDR1 MNHNY and CDR2 SVGAGI (reference sequence). The CDR3 runs to 13 residues. CDR3 nucleotides: TGTGCCAGCAGTCCCGGGGGCACAGATACGCAGTATTTT. Protein sequence: CASSPGGTDTQYF.

This clone was picked up one time. For the CDR3, the DNA is TGTGCCAGTAGTACAGATGACAGGGGGGGTTCACCCCTCCACTTT. This translates into CASSTDDRGGSPLHF. The chain combines TRBV19 with TRBJ1-6; 9 positions agree with TRBD1. From germline, CDR1 is LNHDA and CDR2 SQIVND (reference sequence). Losses at the gene ends were 4 bases for V and 9 bases for J; bases not matched to a gene: 7. This CDR3 comprises 15 residues. Filled out from reference TRBV19 and TRBJ1-6, the complete variable domain reads DGGITQSPKYLFRKEGQNVTLSCEQNLNHDAMYWYRQDPGQGLRLIYYSQIVNDFQKGDIAEGYSVSREKKESFPLTVTSAQKNPTAFYLCASSTDDRGGSPLHFGNGTRLTVT.

This chain uses TRBV15 with TRBJ2-2; D is perhaps TRBD2 (6 bases). Trimming pared 5 bases from V and 5 bases from J, leaving 15 bases between. The CDR3 sequence is 15 residues long. Germline V gives CDR1 LNHNV, CDR2 YYDKDF (reference sequence). CDR3 sequence reads: CATSGGIGGTGELFF. The CDR3 nucleotides are TGTGCCACCAGCGGGGGGATCGGGGGAACCGGGGAGCTGTTTTTT.

The chain employs TRBV5-1 and TRBJ1-3, with TRBD1 matching 7 bases. Trimming took 3 bases from V and 2 from J; bases not matched to a gene: 5. Per the germline V gene, CDR1 is SGHRS and CDR2 is YFSETQ. The CDR3 is 15 residues long. CDR3 coding DNA: TGCGCCAGCAGCTCCACAGGGGAAGCTGGAAACACCATATATTTT. Residues: CASSSTGEAGNTIYF.

J is TRBJ2-7 and V is TRBV10-3; tentative D call: TRBD2 (6 bases). CDR1 is ENHRY and CDR2 is SYGVKD in the germline V gene. This CDR3 has 12 residues. V lost 8 bases and J 5 bases, leaving 13 bases between the germline ends. Here the CDR3 DNA reads TGTGCCATCGCTGGGGGGATGGACGAGCAGTACTTC. Translated: CAIAGGMDEQYF.

The chain couples TRBV5-1 to TRBJ1-1; 7 bases align to TRBD1. CDR3 length equals 17 residues. CDR1 and CDR2 from the germline V gene are SGHRS and YFSETQ. After removal of 3 bases from V and 3 bases from J, the junction contained 14 bases not matched to a gene. The CDR3 coding sequence is TGCGCCAGCAGCTCCCAGGCTCAGGGGGGAATGGACACTGAAGCTTTCTTT. Its translation: CASSSQAQGGMDTEAFF.

The V gene is TRBV28, the J gene TRBJ1-5; D is unclear. Germline V gene lookup returns CDR1 MDHEN and CDR2 SYDVKM. V gave up 4 bases and J gave up 3 bases, with 13 bases separating them. The CDR3 covers 15 residues. This CDR3 is CASSWTDGDNQPQHF. CDR3 DNA: TGTGCCAGCAGTTGGACTGACGGTGACAATCAGCCCCAGCATTTT.

This clone was seen a few times. The chain is built from TRBV4-1 and TRBJ1-1; possible D gene TRBD1, 5 bases. CDR1 is MGHRA, CDR2 YSYEKL, per germline. The CDR3 is 12 residues long. Deletions cut 5 bases from V and 11 bases from J, with 15 bases between. CDR3: CASSAPGGLAFF. CDR3 sequence (DNA): TGCGCCAGCAGCGCCCCCGGGGGGTTGGCTTTCTTT.

This chain connects TRBV7-2 to TRBJ1-5; TRBD1 matches at 12 bases. Germline V gene sequence: CDR1 SGHTA, CDR2 FQGNSA. This CDR3 contains 15 residues. Trimming at V came to 5 bases and at J to 6 bases, leaving 5 bases not matched to a gene. The CDR3 sequence: CASSPGQGAAQPQHF. The DNA of the CDR3 is TGTGCCAGCAGCCCGGGACAGGGGGCAGCTCAGCCCCAGCATTTT.

The chain combines TRBV4-1 with TRBJ1-6, with D unclear. Trimming removed 1 base at V and 9 bases at J, with 7 bases between. Germline CDR1 and CDR2: MGHRA and YSYEKL. The CDR3 sequence is 13 residues long. CDR3 region: CASSQVGLSPLHF. CDR3 sequence (DNA): TGCGCCAGCAGCCAAGTTGGACTTTCACCCCTCCACTTT.

This rearrangement joins TRBV6-1 to TRBJ2-1, with D unresolved. The CDR3 is 20 residues long. In germline, CDR1 is MNHNS, CDR2 SASEGT. V lost 4 bases, J lost 0 bases, and 25 bases lay in between. For the CDR3, the DNA is TGTGCCAGCAGTGTCCCGGAAGTCCCACCAAAAGCGAGCTCCTACAATGAGCAGTTCTTC. This encodes CASSVPEVPPKASSYNEQFF.

V gene TRBV6-6 combines with J gene TRBJ2-5; D is uncertain. The end of the DNA aligns better with TRBJ2-7, so the J call may be wrong. CDR1 MNHNY and CDR2 SVGAGI come from the germline V gene (reference sequence). CDR3 length equals 15 residues. The CDR3 bases are TGTGCCAGCAGTTACTCGCTCCACAGCCCTTACGAGCAGTACTTC. Amino acid sequence: CASSYSLHSPYEQYF.

The rearrangement links TRBV7-9 to TRBJ1-2; a possible D gene is TRBD1 (6 bases). From germline, CDR1 is SEHNR and CDR2 FQNEAQ (reference sequence). The CDR3 contains 13 residues. V was clipped by 4 bases and J by 2 bases, with 8 bases between them. CDR3 bases: TGTGCCAGCAGCTATACAGGGAACTATGGCTACACCTTC. It specifies CASSYTGNYGYTF.

In its sample, this clone was seen a few times. The rearrangement links TRBV2 to TRBJ2-5; 9 bases are shared with TRBD1. There are 15 residues in the CDR3. V shed 7 bases and J 1 base; nucleotides not matched to a gene: 7. Germline V CDR1 and CDR2: SNHLY, FYNNEI. This CDR3 reads CASTEGTGRQETQYF. The CDR3, as DNA: TGTGCCAGCACAGAAGGGACAGGGCGCCAAGAGACCCAGTACTTC.

This rearrangement joins TRBV7-2 to TRBJ1-2; D gene uncertain. Germline CDR1 SGHTA, CDR2 FQGNSA. The CDR3 extends over 13 amino acids. V gave up 1 base and J gave up 8 bases, with 11 bases separating them. In nucleotides, the CDR3 is TGTGCCAGCAGCTTAGGGCCGGGGAAGGGCTACACCTTC. Encoded protein: CASSLGPGKGYTF.

The rearrangement uses TRBV14 and TRBJ2-1; TRBD2 agrees at 7 bases. The junction had 6 bases not matched to a gene; V was cut back by 1 base and J by 0 bases. Germline CDR1 is SGHDN and CDR2 is FVKESK. CDR3 size: 17 residues. This CDR3 is CASSQGVGGSSYNEQFF. The CDR3 DNA follows: TGTGCCAGCAGCCAAGGGGTCGGCGGGAGCTCCTACAATGAGCAGTTCTTC. The full variable domain, rest sourced from reference TRBV14 and TRBJ2-1, is EAGVTQFPSHSVIEKGQTVTLRCDPISGHDNLYWYRRVMGKEIKFLLHFVKESKQDESGMPNNRFLAERTGGTYSTLKVQPAELEDSGVYFCASSQGVGGSSYNEQFFGPGTRLTVL.